This T cell receptor (beta chain) was captured in a study of blood T cell repertoires in COVID-19. V lost 3 bases and J lost 1, with 14 bases in between. The germline V gene encodes CDR1 GTSNPN and CDR2 SVGIG (reference sequence). This CDR3 has 15 residues. Assay used: immunoSEQ multiplex PCR; TCRdb lists only in-frame clones, some missing. The sample includes about 170,000 clones, around four fifths of them seen just once. Material: peripheral blood. This clonotype was sampled from a woman in her sixties or seventies with COVID-19, enrolled during active disease. The chain couples TRBV30 to TRBJ2-3; tentatively, D is TRBD1 (5 bases). The CDR3 protein is CAWRPLGLGTDTQYF. As DNA, the CDR3 is TGTGCCTGGAGACCGCTGGGGCTGGGCACAGATACGCAGTATTTT.